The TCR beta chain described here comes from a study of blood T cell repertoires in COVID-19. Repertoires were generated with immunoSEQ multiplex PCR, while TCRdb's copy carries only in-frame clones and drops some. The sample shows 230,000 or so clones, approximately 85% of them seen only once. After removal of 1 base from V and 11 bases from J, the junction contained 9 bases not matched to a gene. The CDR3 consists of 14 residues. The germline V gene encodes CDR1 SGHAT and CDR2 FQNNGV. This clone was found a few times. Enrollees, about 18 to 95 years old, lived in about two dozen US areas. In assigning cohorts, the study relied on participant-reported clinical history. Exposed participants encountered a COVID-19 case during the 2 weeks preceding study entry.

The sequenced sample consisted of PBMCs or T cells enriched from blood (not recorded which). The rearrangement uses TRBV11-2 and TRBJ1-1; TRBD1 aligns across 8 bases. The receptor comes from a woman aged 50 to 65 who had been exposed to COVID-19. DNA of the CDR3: TGTGCCAGCAGCTTAGGTGAAACAGGGACAGGTGCTTTCTTT. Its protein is CASSLGETGTGAFF.